What follows are 25 T cell receptor beta chains derived from one specimen sequenced in a study of neurological immune-mediated disorders. TCRdb called the 5' RACE reads again in MiXCR, with one record for every CDR3 protein. The table includes 55,000 to 65,000 distinct CDR3 sequences, around 9.7% detected once. Indicated time point: longitudinal time-point 2. Source material: PBMCs. These receptors all stem from a man aged 25 to 40 in good health.

This clonotype was counted at least ten times. V gene TRBV5-4 combines with J gene TRBJ2-7; D could derive from TRBD1 or TRBD2 (5 bases each). The CDR3 covers 13 residues. The germline V and J ends were trimmed by 4 bases and 2 bases, with 10 bases remaining between them. CDR1 and CDR2 (germline): SGHNT, YYREEE (reference sequence). Here the CDR3 DNA reads TGTGCCAGCAGCCCCGGGACGCCCTACGAGCAGTACTTC. Amino acid sequence: CASSPGTPYEQYF.

This clonotype has a count of ten or more. The V and J genes are TRBV10-3 and TRBJ1-6; TRBD1 matches at 8 bases. The germline CDR1 and CDR2 sequences are ENHRY and SYGVKD. The length of the CDR3 is 17 residues. Unmatched junction bases numbered 9, after V lost 3 bases and J lost 5 bases. The CDR3 sequence is CAISDRTGKLDNSPLHF. The CDR3 nucleotides read TGTGCCATCAGTGATAGGACAGGGAAATTGGATAATTCACCCCTCCACTTT.

This clonotype is labeled medium-sized. The V gene is TRBV5-1, the J gene TRBJ1-1; perhaps TRBD1 as D (6 bases). From germline, CDR1 is SGHRS and CDR2 YFSETQ. This CDR3 is 14 amino acids long. Trimming took off 5 bases at V and 0 bases at J, with 11 bases between the two ends. The CDR3 DNA reads as TGCGCCAGCAGATCCGGACAGTTGAACACTGAAGCTTTCTTT. Its protein product is CASRSGQLNTEAFF.

This clonotype has ten or more counts. This chain connects TRBV6-5 to TRBJ1-1, with D hard to call. Germline CDR1 reads MNHEY; CDR2 reads SVGAGI. V was clipped by 8 bases and J by 5 bases, with 15 bases between them. This CDR3 comprises 13 residues. The CDR3 DNA reads as TGTGCCAGCTTAAATACCTGGGGAACTGAAGCTTTCTTT. Protein product: CASLNTWGTEAFF.

This clonotype occurred many times. The V and J genes are TRBV10-3 and TRBJ1-1, with TRBD1 matching over 7 bases. CDR1 ENHRY and CDR2 SYGVKD come from the germline V gene. The CDR3 spans 15 residues. J lost 1 base, V lost 6 bases, and 8 bases had no gene match. CDR3 sequence: CAISHLGQRNTEAFF. The CDR3 coding sequence is TGTGCCATCAGCCACCTGGGACAGAGGAACACTGAAGCTTTCTTT.

This clonotype was detected ten times or more. The rearrangement uses TRBV11-2 and TRBJ1-3; a weak D match, TRBD1 (6 bases). The V end was cut by 5 bases, the J end by 4 bases, with 15 bases between. Per germline, CDR1 SGHAT and CDR2 FQNNGV. CDR3 length equals 15 residues. CDR3 nucleotide sequence: TGTGCCAGCAGCGGATCCGGGACATCAGGAAACACCATATATTTT. Its translation is CASSGSGTSGNTIYF.

In this sample, this clonotype turned up a few times. The rearrangement joins TRBV20-1 to TRBJ2-1, with 7 bases identical to TRBD2. This CDR3 region has 13 residues. The J segment lost 3 bases and the V segment lost 7 bases, leaving 6 bases of the junction unmatched. Germline V gene lookup returns CDR1 DFQATT and CDR2 SNEGSKA (reference sequence). The CDR3 nucleotides read TGCAGTGGCTGTCGCGGGAGCTACAATGAGCAGTTCTTC. Its protein is CSGCRGSYNEQFF.

This clonotype was found many times. The chain is built from TRBV5-1 and TRBJ2-2; the D gene is possibly TRBD2 (6 bases). V shed 1 base and J shed 0 bases, with 10 bases lying between them. This CDR3 is 16 amino acids long. CDR1 and CDR2 from the germline V gene are SGHRS and YFSETQ. The CDR3 DNA reads as TGCGCCAGCAGCTTGTTTCGGGGGACGAACACCGGGGAGCTGTTTTTT. Residues: CASSLFRGTNTGELFF.

This clonotype was seen repeatedly, ten times or more. DNA for the CDR3: TGTGCCAGCAGTGAAGGGAGCTCCTATAATTCACCCCTCCACTTT. Translated, it gives CASSEGSSYNSPLHF. The chain links TRBV6-1 to TRBJ1-6, with D uncertain. The CDR3 is made up of 15 amino acids. Trimming shortened V by 1 base and J by 0 bases, and 4 bases separated the two germline ends. Germline CDR1 MNHNS, CDR2 SASEGT.

This clonotype was detected many times. The rearrangement uses TRBV7-2 and TRBJ2-4; perhaps TRBD2 as D (5 bases). Germline loops: CDR1 SGHTA, CDR2 FQGNSA. This CDR3 comprises 16 residues. V gave up 1 base and J gave up 0 bases, with 10 bases separating them. DNA for the CDR3: TGTGCCAGCAGCTTAGGTAGTGAGGGAGCCAAAAACATTCAGTACTTC. Translating gives CASSLGSEGAKNIQYF.

This clonotype was seen repeatedly, ten times or more. The CDR3 region is CALTADQHTDTQYF. Written as DNA, the CDR3 is TGTGCCCTCACGGCCGACCAACACACAGATACGCAGTATTTT. The chain combines TRBV2 with TRBJ2-3; D unresolved. Germline CDR1 SNHLY, CDR2 FYNNEI. The CDR3 is 14 residues long. The V end was cut by 11 bases, the J end by 2 bases, with 17 bases between.

This chain uses TRBV2 with TRBJ2-3; D unresolved. The CDR3 totals 10 residues. Trimming shortened V by 4 bases and J by 4 bases, and 0 bases separated the two germline ends. Germline loops: CDR1 SNHLY, CDR2 FYNNEI. This chain's CDR3 is CASSADTQYF. CDR3 coding DNA: TGTGCCAGCAGTGCAGATACGCAGTATTTT.

This clonotype was detected ten times or more. The V gene is TRBV24-1, the J gene TRBJ2-1; tentatively, D is TRBD1 or TRBD2 (5 bases each). This CDR3 has 17 residues. CDR1 is KGHDR and CDR2 is SFDVKD in the germline V gene. Between the trimmed V and J ends, which lost 3 bases and 8 bases, there was a span of 22 bases. The CDR3 coding sequence is TGTGCCACCAGTGATCCCTTAATGGGGGAGACCTTCGATGAGCAGTTCTTC. Residues: CATSDPLMGETFDEQFF.

This clonotype was detected ten times or more. This chain connects TRBV6-5 to TRBJ1-1; D may be TRBD1 (6 bases). V gave up 6 bases and J gave up 4 bases, with 12 bases separating them. The germline gives CDR1 MNHEY, CDR2 SVGAGI. The CDR3 consists of 13 residues. CDR3 DNA: TGTGCCAGCAGGAGGACAGTTGGCACTGAAGCTTTCTTT. The encoded protein is CASRRTVGTEAFF.

Only a few counts were recorded for this clonotype. The gene calls are TRBV20-1 and TRBJ2-2; 14 bases align to TRBD2. The length of the CDR3 is 14 residues. J gave up 6 bases and V 6 bases, and 3 bases lay outside the gene matches. CDR1 is DFQATT and CDR2 is SNEGSKA in the germline V gene (reference sequence). Written as DNA, the CDR3 is TGCAGTGCGGGACTAGCGGGAGTCCCCGGGGAGCTGTTTTTT. As protein: CSAGLAGVPGELFF.

By sample share, this clonotype is medium-sized (0.01 to 0.1%). This rearrangement joins TRBV24-1 to TRBJ2-1; TRBD2 is a possible D gene (7 bases). Per germline, CDR1 KGHDR and CDR2 SFDVKD. V lost 5 bases and J 7 bases, leaving 11 bases between the germline ends. The CDR3 has 13 residues. The CDR3 loop is CATSVGGRNEQFF. DNA for the CDR3: TGTGCCACCAGTGTCGGGGGGCGGAATGAGCAGTTCTTC.

This clonotype was recorded at least ten times. The V gene is TRBV5-1, the J gene TRBJ1-1, with TRBD1 matching over 10 bases. CDR1 is SGHRS and CDR2 is YFSETQ in the germline V gene. J gave up 3 bases and V 0 bases, and 2 bases lay outside the gene matches. CDR3 length: 15 residues. In nucleotides, the CDR3 is TGCGCCAGCAGCTTGGAGGGACAGGGGCACACTGAAGCTTTCTTT. Translated: CASSLEGQGHTEAFF.

This clonotype was found many times. Written as DNA, the CDR3 is TGCAGTGCTAGTTACCAGGCCTACGAGCAGTACTTC. Translating gives CSASYQAYEQYF. V gene TRBV20-1 combines with J gene TRBJ2-7; D is undetermined. The length of the CDR3 is 12 residues. Per germline, CDR1 DFQATT and CDR2 SNEGSKA (reference sequence). The germline V and J ends were trimmed by 3 bases and 2 bases, with 8 bases remaining between them.

This clonotype was counted only a few times. The CDR3 reads CAAGTENSPLHF. The CDR3, as DNA: TGTGCCGCGGGGACAGAGAATTCACCCCTCCACTTT. The rearrangement joins TRBV7-9 to TRBJ1-6; 7 positions match TRBD1. J lost 7 bases, V lost 11 bases, and 5 bases had no gene match. The CDR3 sequence is 12 residues long. Germline assignment: CDR1 SEHNR and CDR2 FQNEAQ (reference sequence).

The rearrangement links TRBV18 to TRBJ2-7; 13 positions match TRBD2. V was clipped by 3 bases and J by 3 bases; unmatched bases: 8. Per the germline V gene, CDR1 is KGHSH and CDR2 is LQKENI. CDR3 length: 17 amino acids. For the CDR3, the DNA is TGTGCCAGCTCACCTGCCCCCGGGACTAGCGGGGTCTACGAGCAGTACTTC. This translates into CASSPAPGTSGVYEQYF. The complete variable domain, with remaining parts taken from reference TRBV18 and TRBJ2-7, reads NAGVMQNPRHLVRRRGQEARLRCSPMKGHSHVYWYRQLPEEGLKFMVYLQKENIIDESGMPKERFSAEFPKEGPSILRIQQVVRGDSAAYFCASSPAPGTSGVYEQYFGPGTRLTVT.

This clonotype was seen many times. CDR3 sequence (DNA): TGCGCCAGCAGCTTGGGGGGCAGGGCGGATCAGCCCCAGCATTTT. Its translation: CASSLGGRADQPQHF. This chain connects TRBV5-1 to TRBJ1-5; possible D gene TRBD1, 5 bases. The length of the CDR3 is 15 residues. Germline V gives CDR1 SGHRS, CDR2 YFSETQ. Trimming stripped 0 bases from V and 5 bases from J, with 12 bases between. Using reference TRBV5-1 and TRBJ1-5 for the parts outside the CDR3, the full variable domain is KAGVTQTPRYLIKTRGQQVTLSCSPISGHRSVSWYQQTPGQGLQFLFEYFSETQRNKGNFPGRFSGRQFSNSRSEMNVSTLELGDSALYLCASSLGGRADQPQHFGDGTRLSIL.

In this sample, this clonotype turned up many times. The chain links TRBV20-1 to TRBJ2-3; D may be TRBD2 (6 bases). Trimming left V 2 bases short and J 6 bases short, with 21 bases between. The CDR3 totals 16 residues. Germline V gene data show CDR1 as DFQATT and CDR2 as SNEGSKA (reference sequence). The CDR3 here is CSARTNLAFEGDTQYF. The CDR3 DNA follows: TGCAGTGCTAGAACAAACCTAGCGTTTGAAGGTGATACGCAGTATTTT.

This clonotype was seen repeatedly, ten times or more. The chain carries TRBV25-1 and TRBJ2-3, with D perhaps matching TRBD1 (5 bases). CDR1 and CDR2 from the germline V gene are MGHDK and SYGVNS. CDR3 length: 15 residues. Trimming stripped 6 bases from V and 3 bases from J, with 16 bases between. The CDR3 sequence: CASSSVSRTTDTQYF. CDR3 DNA: TGTGCCAGCAGCTCAGTTTCAAGGACAACAGATACGCAGTATTTT. The full variable domain, rest sourced from reference TRBV25-1 and TRBJ2-3, is EADIYQTPRYLVIGTGKKITLECSQTMGHDKMYWYQQDPGMELHLIHYSYGVNSTEKGDLSSESTVSRIRTEHFPLTLESARPSHTSQYLCASSSVSRTTDTQYFGPGTRLTVL.

In this sample, this clonotype turned up many times. V usage is TRBV20-1 and J usage is TRBJ2-3; the match to TRBD2 covers 11 bases. The CDR3 totals 16 residues. Germline V gene sequence: CDR1 DFQATT, CDR2 SNEGSKA (reference sequence). V lost 2 bases to trimming and J lost 1 base; unmatched junction nucleotides: 5. The CDR3 DNA reads TGCAGTGCTAGATCCGTACTAGCGGGAGGCACAGATACGCAGTATTTT. It specifies CSARSVLAGGTDTQYF.

This clonotype has at least ten counts. The chain has TRBV6-5 and TRBJ2-1; TRBD2 agrees at 7 bases. This CDR3 spans 14 amino acids. From germline, CDR1 is MNHEY and CDR2 SVGAGI. V dropped 6 bases and J dropped 7; count of bases not matched to a gene: 9. The CDR3 loop reads CASRAGGSSNEQFF. DNA for the CDR3: TGTGCCAGCAGGGCGGGCGGGAGCTCTAATGAGCAGTTCTTC.